This T cell receptor (beta chain) was profiled in a study of CD8+ T cells in alopecia areata. RNA, once extracted, was reverse transcribed into cDNA for use as the sequencing template. The protocol was immunoSEQ multiplex PCR, while the TCRdb copy is restricted to in-frame clones and leaves out a portion. The sample has about 97,000 clones, 35% to 45% seen once. This CDR3 is built from 14 residues. Germline values: CDR1 SGHTA, CDR2 FQGNSA. Deletions cut 5 bases from V and 2 bases from J, with 12 bases between. The sample holds one count of this clone. V is TRBV7-2 and J is TRBJ2-5; possibly TRBD2 for D (6 bases). Material: CD4+ T cells sorted from blood. The TCR sequence derives from a human donor with alopecia areata. The CDR3 nucleotides are TGTGCCAGCAGCCCCCTAGCGAGTCAAGAGACCCAGTACTTC. Translation gives CASSPLASQETQYF. The complete variable domain, with remaining parts taken from reference TRBV7-2 and TRBJ2-5, reads GAGVSQSPSNKVTEKGKDVELRCDPISGHTALYWYRQSLGQGLEFLIYFQGNSAPDKSGLPSDRFSAERTGGSVSTLTIQRTQQEDSAVYLCASSPLASQETQYFGPGTRLLVL.